These T cell receptor beta chains were read from a single sample in a study of CD8+CD57+ T cells in acquired aplastic anemia. MiXCR was run by TCRdb on the reads, yielding one entry per CDR3 protein. The repertoire has about 190,000 distinct CDR3 sequences, less than 65% of them found once; the top ten carry 15% to 20%. The sample comprised sorted CD4+, CD8+, or CD8+CD57+ T cells (not recorded which) from PBMCs. The receptor source for this set is a human donor in good health, serving as a control. The CDR3 runs from the conserved cysteine through the conserved F or W. Some rows have no size entry. The others give once, few or many, or a class for an expanded clone.

V: TRBV7-2; J: TRBJ1-3; size: -; CDR3: CASSPRDRAGNTIYF
V: TRBV10-2; J: TRBJ2-7; size: few; CDR3: CASNAGTVYYEQYF
V: TRBV2; J: -; size: -; CDR3: CASSPGQGNEQYF
V: TRBV20-1; J: TRBJ2-5; size: many; CDR3: CSAEPLVSETQYF
V: TRBV6-2/TRBV6-3; J: TRBJ1-1; size: many; CDR3: CASSYSTSPRTSTEAFF
V: TRBV24-1; J: TRBJ2-5; size: -; CDR3: CATSVPPETQYF
V: TRBV20-1; J: TRBJ2-7; size: many; CDR3: CSARTGAGVYEQYF
V: TRBV20-1; J: TRBJ1-3; size: once; CDR3: CSGGDTIYF
V: TRBV10-3; J: TRBJ2-1; size: -; CDR3: CAISVQTGTGAVNEQFF
V: TRBV24-1; J: TRBJ2-7; size: few; CDR3: CATSGTLGGRYEQYF
V: TRBV7-3; J: TRBJ2-5; size: -; CDR3: CASSLRGTSGGAPETQYF
V: TRBV10-3; J: TRBJ1-1; size: many; CDR3: CAISNLNTEAFF
V: TRBV9; J: TRBJ2-1; size: many; CDR3: CASSPLAGGRFVDNEQFF
V: TRBV2; J: TRBJ2-1; size: once; CDR3: CASSEFSNEQFF
V: TRBV2; J: TRBJ2-7; size: -; CDR3: CASSLETSGPYEQYF
V: TRBV20-1; J: TRBJ1-4; size: -; CDR3: CSAKGVEKLFF
V: TRBV12-3/TRBV12-4; J: TRBJ1-3; size: many; CDR3: CASSLDSWLVSGNTIYF
V: TRBV7-2; J: TRBJ2-7; size: -; CDR3: CASSLGGFGWRLEGYEQYF
V: TRBV7-8; J: TRBJ2-7; size: -; CDR3: CASSLARDSPYEQYF
V: TRBV18; J: TRBJ2-7; size: many; CDR3: CASSPPTTYEQYF
V: TRBV5-1; J: TRBJ1-4; size: -; CDR3: CASSRDGRDTEKLFF
V: TRBV7-9; J: TRBJ2-6; size: -; CDR3: CASSPRPGANVLTF
V: TRBV5-1; J: TRBJ2-7; size: -; CDR3: CASWDSSYEQYF
V: TRBV16; J: TRBJ2-1; size: -; CDR3: CASSLIYGTSGAYNEQFF
V: TRBV29-1; J: TRBJ2-7; size: few; CDR3: CSVDLRGPDYEQYF
V: TRBV10-3; J: TRBJ2-1; size: few; CDR3: CASGFPSQGHEQFF
V: TRBV12-3/TRBV12-4; J: TRBJ1-1; size: many; CDR3: CASSPGQGANTEAFF
V: TRBV15; J: TRBJ2-7; size: -; CDR3: CATSSNGGYEQYF
V: TRBV7-2; J: TRBJ2-3; size: -; CDR3: CASSSPRLALDTQYF
V: TRBV5-8; J: TRBJ1-1; size: many; CDR3: CASSLDGGLDGRNTEAFF
V: TRBV20-1; J: TRBJ2-3; size: -; CDR3: CSARPSSGGADTQYF
V: TRBV6-6; J: TRBJ1-5; size: many; CDR3: CASSPLVSNQPQHF
V: TRBV4-2; J: TRBJ2-1; size: -; CDR3: CASSKSLTSGGYYNEQFF
V: TRBV6-1; J: TRBJ2-3; size: -; CDR3: CASSEEAGVTTDTQYF
V: TRBV19; J: TRBJ1-2; size: -; CDR3: CASSIAARSGGNYGYTF
V: TRBV20-1; J: TRBJ1-1; size: many; CDR3: CSASVLTEAFF
V: TRBV5-5; J: TRBJ1-5; size: -; CDR3: CASSQGQGAGGGNQPQHF
V: TRBV29-1; J: TRBJ1-1; size: -; CDR3: CSVPGGTGVGTEAFF
V: TRBV9; J: TRBJ1-6; size: -; CDR3: CASSVDGGGNSPLHF
V: TRBV19; J: TRBJ2-2; size: -; CDR3: CASSRDRGLFF
V: TRBV25-1; J: TRBJ1-2; size: -; CDR3: CASSEGHNYGYTF
V: TRBV7-2; J: TRBJ2-2; size: many; CDR3: CASRLGSSGELFF
V: TRBV6-2/TRBV6-3; J: TRBJ1-2; size: many; CDR3: CASSYSANYGYTF
V: TRBV19; J: TRBJ1-5; size: many; CDR3: CASSAGQPQHF
V: TRBV2; J: TRBJ2-7; size: many; CDR3: CASSEAPGNEQYF
V: TRBV5-6; J: TRBJ2-7; size: many; CDR3: CASSLERSRVSEQYF
V: TRBV18; J: TRBJ2-5; size: -; CDR3: CASSPRRVRETQYF
V: TRBV14; J: TRBJ1-1; size: many; CDR3: CASSQGEGSEAFF
V: TRBV19; J: TRBJ1-2; size: once; CDR3: CASSIREHYGYTF
V: TRBV7-6; J: TRBJ2-3; size: once; CDR3: CASSLASSGGSGDTQYF
V: TRBV9; J: TRBJ2-1; size: -; CDR3: CASSFAPTSGGLSNEQFF
V: TRBV15; J: TRBJ1-1; size: -; CDR3: CATSRATGNTEAFF
V: TRBV15; J: TRBJ2-7; size: -; CDR3: CATSTYGTQSYEQYF
V: TRBV12-3/TRBV12-4; J: TRBJ2-5; size: -; CDR3: CASSSGVTSQETQYF